This entry is about one T cell receptor (beta chain). Its antigen target is currently unknown. The record has no base qualities; no much larger clone is one base away. This record comes from a study of cytomegalovirus exposure and HLA in healthy donors (dated 2017 in TCRdb). Some background on the complete study: According to an earlier analysis of several hundred of the donors, some 170 million T cells yielded roughly 110 million unique TCR beta sequences and approximately 300 Gb of sequence data. About 310 gigabases of sequencing data and tens of millions of unique TCR sequences were included in an early release covering 550 to 650 HLA-typed donors. Of the approximately 400 genotyped donors, 75% to 85% were placed in the genetic ancestry cluster associated with self-reported Caucasian donors. The study aimed to test whether cataloging public T cell receptors could reveal signatures of past pathogen exposure. Using immunosequencing, the study profiled T cell repertoires from 500 to 800 subjects and related those repertoires to cytomegalovirus serostatus. A separate validation cohort of roughly 120 different subjects was used in addition to the approximately 640-subject first cohort. To predict cytomegalovirus infection status, the study brought together high-throughput TCR immunosequencing, statistical association of individual TCRs with disease status, and machine learning. A later analysis re-examined previously published TCR beta repertoires from roughly 720 donors and added high-resolution HLA genotyping to investigate patterns of TCR occurrence. Rather than drawing on any new phenotypic data, the later analysis identified candidate immune exposures from TCR beta sequences and the way those sequences occurred across donors. To decide whether each TCR beta V gene segment behaved as functional or pseudogenic, an earlier analysis of approximately 590 of the donors relied on high-throughput TCR beta sequencing. Donor age, sex, ethnicity and CMV serostatus were compiled together with the repertoire data. In a later genetic analysis, genome-wide SNP genotypes for about 65% of the roughly 700 donors were used, and that subset was treated as a discovery cohort. All discovery cohort repertoires had been generated using a single sequencing platform. HLA typing covered class I and class II loci at four-digit resolution. Typing coverage varied by locus: roughly 629-640 donors for A, B, C, DRB1 and DQB1; approximately 500 for DQA1; approximately 610 for DPA1; approximately 490 for DPB1. Several DR-DQ haplotypes were treated as single units for association and clustering because of strong linkage in the cohort. Among about 410 genotyped donors of the cohort, an average of roughly 230,000 unique TCR beta nucleotide sequences was sequenced per donor, of which about 20% were non-productive.

Paper-wide results and their limitations: This cohort had only TCR beta chains sequenced, and the lack of alpha or paired-chain data limited which features could be detected. Broadly in line with IMGT annotations, most TCR beta V segments showed up in productive rearrangements about 90% or about 30% of the time in an earlier analysis of 587 of the donors. A later analysis found that TCR association rates varied across HLA loci, with DRB1 alleles showing the most associated TCRs and HLA-C alleles the fewest. A later genetic analysis associated a missense DCLRE1C variant with V-gene and J-gene trimming of TCR beta chains, and an independent cohort replicated the association. In a later analysis, HLA-associated TCR beta chains showed more clonal expansion and lower generation probabilities than non-associated chains that were equally common. In a later analysis, most CMV-associated TCR beta chains were found to appear HLA-restricted, with HLA associations seemingly driven largely by CMV exposure. When HLA alleles, especially DR and DQ, strongly co-occurred, attributing TCR associations to individual alleles was difficult. A cluster of highly shared sequence variants was judged likely to represent a technical artifact of the sequencing pipeline. Because HLA typing was missing for some donors at each locus, association tests included only the typed subset. At a false discovery rate of 0.05, a later analysis linked about 17,000 TCR beta sequences to specific HLA alleles. In vitro tests confirmed that a few of the cytomegalovirus-associated TCR beta chains recognize cytomegalovirus antigens. The authors suggested that the approach could potentially be extended to other disease states and immunological phenotypes. Several of the top co-occurrence clusters appeared to be linked to parvovirus B19, influenza, CMV and Epstein-Barr virus, according to a later analysis. In a later genetic analysis, fewer N-insertions in productive TCRs were reported among donors in an Asian-associated ancestry cluster than the roughly 640-donor mean. Most TCR sequences were seen in very few donors, while some public TCRs were found in many individuals. CMV serostatus was the only immune exposure information available for the cohort. The classifier was reported to diagnose cytomegalovirus status with high specificity and sensitivity in both the original and validation cohorts. Linkage disequilibrium might explain the correlated functional status among segregating V segments, but an unknown experimental factor could not be excluded. Some IMGT-functional V segments, including TRBV6-2 and TRBV6-3, could not be distinguished by the 87-base-pair reads and were therefore excluded. A further reported finding was that TCR beta sequences accurately predicted the HLA-A and HLA-B alleles for most subjects in the first cohort. The study gave a list of roughly 150 TCR beta chains associated with cytomegalovirus. Roughly uniform sequencing depth across donors was assumed in presence/absence analyses, although this assumption may not hold. Because counts were too low, about 18 rarely observed V segments, including chromosome 9 orphons, were excluded from the earlier analysis of a few hundred of the donors.

Based on the germline V gene, the CDR1 and CDR2 sequences are MNHEY and SVGAGI. The CDR3 runs 14 amino acids, cysteine and phenylalanine included. The retained sequence is limited to the CDR3, 42 bases, with the frame set at the first base. V is pared back by 6 bases and J by 4 bases, with 13 bases lying between the germline termini. In total, more than 500 healthy bone marrow donors made up the cohort. At the time of sampling, every cohort member was nominally healthy, though immune exposures that went unrecorded were likely present. The donor was CMV seropositive and belonged to the group of 270 or so seropositive cohort members. Every donor gave a peripheral blood sample, and the peripheral blood mononuclear cells from that sample were used for TCR beta sequencing. The Qiagen DNeasy Blood Extraction Kit was used to extract genomic DNA from the blood cell samples. Library method: the immunoSEQ multiplex PCR assay. For the multiplex PCR, a mixture combining 60 forward primers for TCR Vbeta segments and 13 reverse primers for TCR Jbeta segments was used. The CDR3 region of rearranged TCR beta genes was amplified from genomic DNA by a multiplex PCR assay. On the Illumina HiSeq System, the amplified TCR beta libraries were sequenced as 87-base-pair reads. For the original study's pipeline: A later analysis tallied about 77 million unique TCR beta chains across the 610 or so repertoires, and about 12 million of those chains were shared by two or more donors. A nearest-neighbor algorithm error-corrected the raw reads and collapsed the reads into unique sequences, merging closely related sequences to remove PCR and sequencing errors. CDR3 sequences were aligned to IMGT reference sequences to assign V, D and J gene segments. For a sequence to be retained, a match of at least six nucleotides was required to both a V gene segment and a J gene segment. A rearrangement was called productive if the CDR3 had no stop codons and remained in frame with V and J, and every other rearrangement was called non-productive. CDR3 was defined by IMGT convention, running from the second conserved V-encoded cysteine to the conserved J-encoded phenylalanine. In an earlier analysis of around 640 of the donors, sequences lacking an unambiguous match to a single V gene segment were excluded. An earlier analysis of just under 600 of the donors called V segments functional above 56.7% productive rearrangements and segregating when the between-donor standard deviation exceeded 5%. A statistical classification framework was developed to diagnose cytomegalovirus status using the catalog of TCR beta chain sequences. In a later analysis, V and J genes were assigned by comparing TCR nucleotide sequences against IMGT/GENE-DB human TR gene sequences. The TCRdist pipeline was used in a later analysis to assign CDR3 sequences and most-parsimonious VDJ recombination scenarios. In a later analysis, each TCR beta chain was defined by its CDR3 amino acid sequence together with its V-gene family, and reads lacking a unique V-gene family were excluded. In a later analysis, fewer than 600 highly shared, low-generation-probability nucleotide sequences were removed to address suspected cross-contamination and a sequencing artifact. In a later analysis, a clonal expansion index was calculated for each public chain from normalized within-repertoire ranks of inferred template counts. Generation probabilities in a later analysis came from a VDJ recombination model fitted to out-of-frame rearrangements, and those results were checked against IGoR. A later analysis scored TCR-TCR, TCR-HLA and TCR-CMV co-occurrence with hypergeometric tests, applying a repertoire-size bias correction to TCR pairs. False discovery rates were estimated in a later analysis by permuting HLA or CMV assignments 20 times. In a later analysis, co-occurring TCRs were grouped using DBSCAN, and TCRdist sequence similarity was added for clustering within HLA-allele-positive subsets. Co-occurrence clustering excluded repertoires with fewer than 30,000 or more than 120,000 public chains, plus five with anomalous nucleotide sharing. TCRdb stores this immuneACCESS table with in-frame sequences only. Part of the clones is absent; in the studies checked, under half of the shortfall reflects unresolved V genes, and no reason is known for the rest. From that table come the V and J calls and clone size; the DNA was used to work out D and trimming. In all, the sample holds approximately 81,000 clones, and approximately 74% of those were seen once. The ten top clones hold around 6.5% of the sample.

This TCR derives from a woman aged 45-60 years in good health and CMV-seropositive. Sequencing was carried out using PBMCs. The chain couples TRBV6-5 to TRBJ1-3, with TRBD1 tentatively as D gene (5 bases match). The CDR3 region: CASSFGTPGNTIYF. The DNA sequence is TGTGCCAGCAGCTTCGGGACTCCCGGAAACACCATATATTTT.